The 13 T cell receptor beta chains given below trace back to one sample, sequenced in a study of blood T cell repertoires in COVID-19. The assay was immunoSEQ multiplex PCR, and TCRdb's table has in-frame clones only and misses some. Of under 300,000 clones listed, 80% to 90% are singletons. The sequencing input was peripheral blood. These receptors were obtained from a woman in her thirties or forties who had recovered from COVID-19.

This clone has only one observation. V and J are TRBV12-3 or TRBV12-4 and TRBJ2-5; D is possibly TRBD1 (5 bases). The CDR3 has 13 amino acids. Between the trimmed V and J ends, which lost 5 bases and 2 bases, there was a span of 9 bases. The CDR3 region is CASSRQLQETQYF. CDR3 sequence (DNA): TGTGCCAGCAGTAGACAGTTACAAGAGACCCAGTACTTC.

This chain links TRBV6-2 or TRBV6-3 with TRBJ2-2; possible D gene TRBD1, 6 bases. The CDR3 spans 16 residues. Trimming shortened V by 3 bases and J by 2 bases, and 13 bases separated the two germline ends. The germline V gene has CDR1 MNHEY and CDR2 SVGEGT. This chain's CDR3 is CASSYGQPRNTGELFF. CDR3 bases: TGTGCCAGCAGTTATGGACAGCCCAGAAACACCGGGGAGCTGTTTTTT.

The chain employs TRBV5-1 and TRBJ2-1; 8 nucleotides agree with TRBD2. CDR1 and CDR2 (germline): SGHRS, YFSETQ. With V trimmed by 5 bases and J by 7 bases, 8 bases remained unmatched. The CDR3 totals 14 residues. The CDR3 here is CASRSTGGANEQFF. Written as DNA, the CDR3 is TGCGCCAGCAGGTCTACCGGGGGGGCTAATGAGCAGTTCTTC.

CDR3 nucleotide sequence: TGTGCCAGTGCACAGGGCGATGATGAAAAACTGTTTTTT. Translating it yields CASAQGDDEKLFF. The V and J genes are TRBV19 and TRBJ1-4, with D tentatively TRBD1 (6 bases). Per the germline V gene, CDR1 is LNHDA and CDR2 is SQIVND (reference sequence). This CDR3 is built from 13 residues. Deletions cut 8 bases from V and 6 bases from J, with 13 bases between.

The chain has TRBV7-9 and TRBJ1-5, with D possibly matching TRBD1 (5 bases). This CDR3 spans 18 amino acids. The V gene lost 1 base and the J gene lost 5 bases, with 21 bases spanning the gap. The germline gives CDR1 SEHNR, CDR2 FQNEAQ (reference sequence). This CDR3 reads CASSLEGGGWGVDQPQHF. The DNA for the CDR3 is TGTGCCAGCAGCTTAGAAGGCGGGGGATGGGGGGTGGATCAGCCCCAGCATTTT.

CDR3 nucleotide sequence: TGTGCCAGCAGCTTAGGTTCCTCCACAGATACGCAGTATTTT. Translation gives CASSLGSSTDTQYF. The genes are TRBV7-9 and TRBJ2-3; D is uncertain. This CDR3 contains 14 residues. CDR1 SEHNR and CDR2 FQNEAQ come from the germline V gene (reference sequence). V lost 1 base and J 2 bases, leaving 7 bases between the germline ends.

The chain carries TRBV9 and TRBJ1-5; TRBD1 matches at 9 bases. The CDR3 contains 15 residues. Germline loops: CDR1 SGDLS, CDR2 YYNGEE. J was trimmed by 7 bases and V by 4 bases; bases with no gene match: 9. CDR3 sequence: CASSHGEGQGQPQHF. The CDR3 region has the DNA TGTGCCAGCAGCCACGGAGAGGGACAGGGCCAGCCCCAGCATTTT.

The CDR3 region has the DNA TGTGCCAGTAGTATCCAATACGGACAGGGAGACACTGAAGCTTTCTTT. Amino acid sequence: CASSIQYGQGDTEAFF. J is TRBJ1-1 and V is TRBV19, with 8 bases aligning to TRBD1. V lost 3 bases, J lost 3 bases, and 9 bases stayed unmatched. This CDR3 is built from 16 residues. Per the germline V gene, CDR1 is LNHDA and CDR2 is SQIVND (reference sequence).

This sequence joins TRBV7-9 and TRBJ1-2; 8 nucleotides agree with TRBD1. From germline, CDR1 is SEHNR and CDR2 FQNEAQ (reference sequence). J gave up 8 bases and V 5 bases, and 1 base lay outside the gene matches. The CDR3 spans 11 residues. In DNA, the CDR3 is TGTGCCAGCAGCCAGGGGGCAGGCTACACCTTC. It yields the protein CASSQGAGYTF.

This chain uses TRBV7-9 with TRBJ1-5; D possibly corresponds to TRBD1 (5 bases). The CDR3 contains 14 residues. Trimming removed 6 bases at V and 1 base at J, with 10 bases between. CDR1 is SEHNR, CDR2 FQNEAQ, per germline (reference sequence). The CDR3 spells CASSQGLSNQPQHF. The CDR3 DNA reads as TGTGCCAGCAGTCAGGGTCTAAGCAATCAGCCCCAGCATTTT.

This clone has only one observation. This sequence joins TRBV19 and TRBJ2-7, with D possibly being TRBD1 (6 bases). Between the trimmed V and J ends, which lost 2 bases and 1 base, there was a span of 9 bases. The CDR3 extends over 14 amino acids. Germline CDR1 LNHDA, CDR2 SQIVND (reference sequence). The CDR3 reads CASSITGPSYEQYF. The CDR3 DNA reads TGTGCCAGTAGTATAACAGGGCCTTCCTACGAGCAGTACTTC.

The chain uses TRBV6-6 and TRBJ2-7; 7 bases agree with TRBD1. J lost 2 bases, V lost 5 bases, and 9 bases had no gene match. The CDR3 covers 15 residues. The V gene's germline CDR1 is MNHNY and CDR2 SVGAGI (reference sequence). The CDR3 loop reads CASSPGTAKTYEQYF. CDR3 DNA sequence: TGTGCCAGCAGTCCAGGGACAGCCAAAACCTACGAGCAGTACTTC.

The chain links TRBV19 to TRBJ1-1; 8 positions match TRBD1. Per germline, CDR1 LNHDA and CDR2 SQIVND (reference sequence). This CDR3 region has 16 residues. V was pared by 6 bases and J by 1 base, with 10 bases of the junction left unmatched. The CDR3: CASSPKTGAANTEAFF. The CDR3 DNA reads as TGTGCCAGTAGCCCAAAGACAGGGGCGGCGAACACTGAAGCTTTCTTT.